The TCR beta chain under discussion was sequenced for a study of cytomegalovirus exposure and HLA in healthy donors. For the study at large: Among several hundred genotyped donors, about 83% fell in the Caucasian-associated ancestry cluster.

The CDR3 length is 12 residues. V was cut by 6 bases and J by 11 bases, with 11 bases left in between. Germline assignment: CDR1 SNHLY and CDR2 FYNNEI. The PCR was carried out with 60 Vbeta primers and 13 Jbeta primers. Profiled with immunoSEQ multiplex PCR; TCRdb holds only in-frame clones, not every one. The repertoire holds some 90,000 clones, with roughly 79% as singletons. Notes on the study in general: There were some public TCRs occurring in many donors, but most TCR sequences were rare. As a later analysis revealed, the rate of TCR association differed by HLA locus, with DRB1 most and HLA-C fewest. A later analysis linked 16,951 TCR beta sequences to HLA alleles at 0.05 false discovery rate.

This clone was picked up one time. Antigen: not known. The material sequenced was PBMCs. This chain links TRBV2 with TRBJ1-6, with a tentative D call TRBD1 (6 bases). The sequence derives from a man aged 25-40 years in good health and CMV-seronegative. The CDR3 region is CASRRQVTPLHF. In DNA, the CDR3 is TGTGCCAGCAGGAGACAGGTGACACCCCTCCACTTT.